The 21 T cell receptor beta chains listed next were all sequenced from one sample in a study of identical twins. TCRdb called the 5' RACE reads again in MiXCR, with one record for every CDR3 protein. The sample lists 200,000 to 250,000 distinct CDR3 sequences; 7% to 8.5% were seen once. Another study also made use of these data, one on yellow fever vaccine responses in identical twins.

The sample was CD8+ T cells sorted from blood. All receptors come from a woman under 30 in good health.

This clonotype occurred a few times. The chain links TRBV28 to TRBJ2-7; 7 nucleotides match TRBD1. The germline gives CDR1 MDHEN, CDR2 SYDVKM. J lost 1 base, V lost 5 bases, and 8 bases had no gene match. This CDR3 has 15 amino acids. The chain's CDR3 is CASSTTGVGSYEQYF. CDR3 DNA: TGTGCCAGCAGTACAACAGGGGTGGGTTCCTACGAGCAGTACTTC.

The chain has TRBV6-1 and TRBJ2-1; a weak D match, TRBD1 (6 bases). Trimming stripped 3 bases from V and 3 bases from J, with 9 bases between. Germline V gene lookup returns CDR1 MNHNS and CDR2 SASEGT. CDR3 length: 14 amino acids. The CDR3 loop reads CASSEAGDYNEQFF. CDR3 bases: TGTGCCAGCAGTGAGGCAGGGGACTACAATGAGCAGTTCTTC.

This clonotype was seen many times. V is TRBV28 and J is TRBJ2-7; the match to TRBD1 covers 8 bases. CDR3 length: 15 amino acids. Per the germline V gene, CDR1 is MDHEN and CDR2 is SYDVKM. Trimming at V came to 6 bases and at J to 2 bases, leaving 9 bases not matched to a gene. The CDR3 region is CASSSGTGLPYEQYF. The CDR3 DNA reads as TGTGCCAGCAGCTCCGGGACAGGCCTCCCCTACGAGCAGTACTTC.

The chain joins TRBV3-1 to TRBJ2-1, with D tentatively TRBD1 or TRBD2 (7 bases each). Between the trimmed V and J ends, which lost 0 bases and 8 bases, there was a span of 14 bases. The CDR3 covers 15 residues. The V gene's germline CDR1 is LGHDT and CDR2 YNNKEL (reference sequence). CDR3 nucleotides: TGTGCCAGCAGCCAAGAGTGGGCAGGGGGGGATGAGCAGTTCTTC. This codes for CASSQEWAGGDEQFF.

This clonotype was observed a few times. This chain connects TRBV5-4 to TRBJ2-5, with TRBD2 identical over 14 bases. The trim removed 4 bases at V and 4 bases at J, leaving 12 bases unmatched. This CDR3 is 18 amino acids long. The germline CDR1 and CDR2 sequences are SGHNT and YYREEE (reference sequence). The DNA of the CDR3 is TGTGCCAGCAGCATTATTCCGGGACTAGCGGGAGTCGTAGAGACCCAGTACTTC. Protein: CASSIIPGLAGVVETQYF.

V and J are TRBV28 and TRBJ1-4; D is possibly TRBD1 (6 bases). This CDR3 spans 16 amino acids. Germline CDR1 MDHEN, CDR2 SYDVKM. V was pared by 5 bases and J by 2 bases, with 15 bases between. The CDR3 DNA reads TGTGCCAGCAGTATCCACCACAGGGCTACTAATGAAAAACTGTTTTTT. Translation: CASSIHHRATNEKLFF. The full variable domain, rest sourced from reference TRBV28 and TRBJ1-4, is DVKVTQSSRYLVKRTGEKVFLECVQDMDHENMFWYRQDPGLGLRLIYFSYDVKMKEKGDIPEGYSVSREKKERFSLILESASTNQTSMYLCASSIHHRATNEKLFFGSGTQLSVL.

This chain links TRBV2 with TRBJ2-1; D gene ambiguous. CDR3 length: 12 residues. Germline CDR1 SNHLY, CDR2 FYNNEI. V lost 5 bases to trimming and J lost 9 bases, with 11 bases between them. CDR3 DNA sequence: TGTGCCAGCAGTCCATTCGACGCTGAGCAGTTCTTC. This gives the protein CASSPFDAEQFF.

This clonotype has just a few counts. CDR3 in amino acids: CASSLVGGSNTGELFF. The CDR3 nucleotides are TGTGCCAGCAGCTTGGTGGGTGGTAGCAACACCGGGGAGCTGTTTTTT. This sequence joins TRBV5-6 and TRBJ2-2; D gene uncertain. Trimming left V 0 bases short and J 2 bases short, with 11 bases between. The CDR3 spans 16 residues. Germline CDR1 and CDR2: SGHDT and YYEEEE.

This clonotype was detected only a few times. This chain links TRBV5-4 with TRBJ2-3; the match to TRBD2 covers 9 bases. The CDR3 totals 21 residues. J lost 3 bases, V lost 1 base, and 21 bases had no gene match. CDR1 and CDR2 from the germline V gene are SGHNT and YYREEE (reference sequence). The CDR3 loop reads CASSLYPTGTSTMRGTDTQYF. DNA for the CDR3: TGTGCCAGCAGCTTGTACCCGACCGGGACTAGCACCATGCGGGGGACAGATACGCAGTATTTT.

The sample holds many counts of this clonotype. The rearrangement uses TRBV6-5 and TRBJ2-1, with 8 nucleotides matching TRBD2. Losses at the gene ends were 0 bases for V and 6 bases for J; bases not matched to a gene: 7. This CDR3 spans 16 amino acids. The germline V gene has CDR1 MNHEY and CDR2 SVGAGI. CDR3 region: CASSYSFSGVLNEQFF. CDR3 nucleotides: TGTGCCAGCAGTTACTCGTTTAGCGGGGTCCTCAATGAGCAGTTCTTC.

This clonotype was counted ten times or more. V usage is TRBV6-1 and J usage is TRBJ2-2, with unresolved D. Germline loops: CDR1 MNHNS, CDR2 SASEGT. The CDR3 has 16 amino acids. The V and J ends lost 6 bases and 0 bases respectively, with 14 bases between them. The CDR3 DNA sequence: TGTGCCAGCAGCCACCTGACGCCACCGAACACCGGGGAGCTGTTTTTT. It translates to CASSHLTPPNTGELFF.

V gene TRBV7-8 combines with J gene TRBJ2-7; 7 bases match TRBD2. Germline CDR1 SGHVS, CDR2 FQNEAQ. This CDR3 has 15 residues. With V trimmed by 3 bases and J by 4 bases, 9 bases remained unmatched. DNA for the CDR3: TGTGCCAGCAGCTTGCGGGGCGGGGGAGGTTACGAGCAGTACGTC. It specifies CASSLRGGGGYEQYV.

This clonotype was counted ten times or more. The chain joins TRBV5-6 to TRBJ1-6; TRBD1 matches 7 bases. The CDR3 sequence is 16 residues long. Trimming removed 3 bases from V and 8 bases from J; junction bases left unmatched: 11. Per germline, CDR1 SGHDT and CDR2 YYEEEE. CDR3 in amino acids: CASSSSPGGNYSPLHF. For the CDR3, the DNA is TGTGCCAGCAGCTCCTCCCCAGGGGGTAATTATTCACCCCTCCACTTT.

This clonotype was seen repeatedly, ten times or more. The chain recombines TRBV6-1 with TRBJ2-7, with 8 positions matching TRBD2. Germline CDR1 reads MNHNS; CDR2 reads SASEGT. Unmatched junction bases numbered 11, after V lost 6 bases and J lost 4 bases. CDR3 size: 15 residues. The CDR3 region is CASSPREGVGYEQYF. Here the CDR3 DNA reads TGTGCCAGCAGCCCCCGGGAGGGAGTTGGGTACGAGCAGTACTTC.

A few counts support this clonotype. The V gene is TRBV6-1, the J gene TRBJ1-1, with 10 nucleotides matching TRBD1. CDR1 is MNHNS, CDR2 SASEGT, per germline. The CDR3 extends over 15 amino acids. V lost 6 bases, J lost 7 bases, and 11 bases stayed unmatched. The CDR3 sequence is CASSRGGQGFSEAFF. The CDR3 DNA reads TGTGCCAGCAGCAGAGGGGGACAGGGGTTTAGTGAAGCTTTCTTT.

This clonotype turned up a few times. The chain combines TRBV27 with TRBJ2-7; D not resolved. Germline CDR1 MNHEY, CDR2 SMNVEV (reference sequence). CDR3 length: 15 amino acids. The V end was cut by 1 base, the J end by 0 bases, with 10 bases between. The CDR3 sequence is CASSLLYISSYEQYF. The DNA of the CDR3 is TGTGCCAGCAGTTTATTGTACATTAGCTCCTACGAGCAGTACTTC.

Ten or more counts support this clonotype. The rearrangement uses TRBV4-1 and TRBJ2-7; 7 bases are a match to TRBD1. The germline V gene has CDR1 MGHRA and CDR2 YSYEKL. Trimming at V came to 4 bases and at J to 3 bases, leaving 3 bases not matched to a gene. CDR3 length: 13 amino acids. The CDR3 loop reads CASSPGQDYEQYF. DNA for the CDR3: TGCGCCAGCAGCCCCGGACAGGACTACGAGCAGTACTTC.

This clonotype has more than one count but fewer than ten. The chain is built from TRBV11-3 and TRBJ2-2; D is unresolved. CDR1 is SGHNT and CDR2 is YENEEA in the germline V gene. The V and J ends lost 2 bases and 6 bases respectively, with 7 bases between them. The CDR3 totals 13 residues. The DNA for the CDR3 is TGTGCCAGCAGCTTACCCTGGGCCGGGGAGCTGTTTTTT. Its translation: CASSLPWAGELFF.

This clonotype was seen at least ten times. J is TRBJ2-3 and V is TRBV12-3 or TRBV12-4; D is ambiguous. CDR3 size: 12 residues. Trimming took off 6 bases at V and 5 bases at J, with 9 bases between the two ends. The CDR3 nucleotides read TGTGCCAGCAGCCTTGCCCGAGATACGCAGTATTTT. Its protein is CASSLARDTQYF.

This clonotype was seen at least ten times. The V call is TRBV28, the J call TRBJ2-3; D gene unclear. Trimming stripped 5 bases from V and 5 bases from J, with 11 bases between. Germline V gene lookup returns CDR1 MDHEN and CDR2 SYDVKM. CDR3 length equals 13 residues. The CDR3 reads CASSLLDLDTQYF. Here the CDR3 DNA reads TGTGCCAGCAGTCTCCTCGACTTAGATACGCAGTATTTT.

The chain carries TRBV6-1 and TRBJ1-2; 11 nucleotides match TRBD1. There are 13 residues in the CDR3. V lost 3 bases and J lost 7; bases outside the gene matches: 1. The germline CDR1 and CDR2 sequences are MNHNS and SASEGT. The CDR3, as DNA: TGTGCCAGCAGTGACGGGACAGGGGGTGGCTACACCTTC. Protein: CASSDGTGGGYTF.